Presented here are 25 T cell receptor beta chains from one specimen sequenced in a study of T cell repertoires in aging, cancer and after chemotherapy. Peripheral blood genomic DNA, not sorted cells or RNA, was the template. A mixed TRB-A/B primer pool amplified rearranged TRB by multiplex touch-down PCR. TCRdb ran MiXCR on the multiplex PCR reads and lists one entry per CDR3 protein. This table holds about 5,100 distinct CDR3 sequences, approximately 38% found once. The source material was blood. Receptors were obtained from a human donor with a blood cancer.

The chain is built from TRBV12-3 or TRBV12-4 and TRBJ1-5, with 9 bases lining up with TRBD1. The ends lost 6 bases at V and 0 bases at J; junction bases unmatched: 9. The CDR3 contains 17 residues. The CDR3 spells CASRGGQGDYSNQPQHF. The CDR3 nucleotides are TGTGCCAGCAGAGGGGGACAGGGCGATTATAGCAATCAGCCCCAGCATTTT.

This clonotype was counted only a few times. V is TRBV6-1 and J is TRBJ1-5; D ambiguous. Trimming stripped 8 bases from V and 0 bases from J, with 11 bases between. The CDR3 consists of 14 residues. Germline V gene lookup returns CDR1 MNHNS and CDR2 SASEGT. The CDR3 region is CASLGANSNQPQHF. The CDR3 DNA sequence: TGTGCCAGCCTTGGTGCTAATAGCAATCAGCCCCAGCATTTT.

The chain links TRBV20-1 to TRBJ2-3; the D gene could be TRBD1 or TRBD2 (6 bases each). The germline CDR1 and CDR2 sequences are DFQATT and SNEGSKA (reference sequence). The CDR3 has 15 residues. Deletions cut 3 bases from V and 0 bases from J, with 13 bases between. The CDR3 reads CSARVGGSSTDTQYF. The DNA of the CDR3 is TGCAGTGCTAGGGTGGGGGGCTCTAGCACAGATACGCAGTATTTT.

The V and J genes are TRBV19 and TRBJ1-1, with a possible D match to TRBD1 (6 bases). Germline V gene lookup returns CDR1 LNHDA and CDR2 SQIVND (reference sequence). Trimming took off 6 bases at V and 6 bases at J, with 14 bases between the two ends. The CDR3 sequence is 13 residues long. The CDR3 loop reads CASRRQAQAEAFF. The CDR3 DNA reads TGTGCCAGTAGAAGACAGGCCCAGGCTGAAGCTTTCTTT.

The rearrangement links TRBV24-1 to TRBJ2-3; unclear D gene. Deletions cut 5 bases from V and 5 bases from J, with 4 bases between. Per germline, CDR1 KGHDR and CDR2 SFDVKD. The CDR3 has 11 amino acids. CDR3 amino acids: CATSVRDTQYF. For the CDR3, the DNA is TGTGCCACCAGTGTTCGAGATACGCAGTATTTT.

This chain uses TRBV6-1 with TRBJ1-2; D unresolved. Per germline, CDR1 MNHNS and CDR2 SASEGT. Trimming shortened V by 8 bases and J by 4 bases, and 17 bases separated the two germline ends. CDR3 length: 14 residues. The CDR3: CASRSSARSYGYTF. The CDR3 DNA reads TGTGCCAGCCGGTCGTCGGCGCGGAGCTATGGCTACACCTTC.

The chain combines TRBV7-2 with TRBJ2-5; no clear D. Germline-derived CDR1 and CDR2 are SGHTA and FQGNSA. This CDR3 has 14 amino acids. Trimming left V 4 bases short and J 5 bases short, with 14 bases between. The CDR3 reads CASSWVGSDETQYF. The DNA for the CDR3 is TGTGCCAGCAGCTGGGTGGGGTCGGATGAGACCCAGTACTTC. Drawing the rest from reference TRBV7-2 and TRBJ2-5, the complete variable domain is GAGVSQSPSNKVTEKGKDVELRCDPISGHTALYWYRQSLGQGLEFLIYFQGNSAPDKSGLPSDRFSAERTGGSVSTLTIQRTQQEDSAVYLCASSWVGSDETQYFGPGTRLLVL.

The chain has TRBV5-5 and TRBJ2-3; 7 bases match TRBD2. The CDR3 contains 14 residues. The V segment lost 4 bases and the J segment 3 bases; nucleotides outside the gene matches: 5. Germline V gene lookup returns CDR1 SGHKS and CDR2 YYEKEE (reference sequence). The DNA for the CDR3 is TGTGCCAGCAGCCGACCAGCGGGAACAGATACGCAGTATTTT. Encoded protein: CASSRPAGTDTQYF.

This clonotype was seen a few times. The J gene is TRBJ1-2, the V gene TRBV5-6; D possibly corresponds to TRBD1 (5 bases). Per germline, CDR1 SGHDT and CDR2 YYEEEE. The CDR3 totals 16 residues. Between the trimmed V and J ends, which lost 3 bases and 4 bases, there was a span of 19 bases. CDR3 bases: TGTGCCAGCAGCTATGCGGGGGGGACGGACGGCTATGGCTACACCTTC. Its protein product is CASSYAGGTDGYGYTF.

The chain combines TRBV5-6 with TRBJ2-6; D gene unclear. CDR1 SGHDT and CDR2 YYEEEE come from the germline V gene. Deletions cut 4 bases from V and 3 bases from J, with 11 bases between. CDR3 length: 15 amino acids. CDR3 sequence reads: CASSLVAVGANVLTF. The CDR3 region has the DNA TGTGCCAGCAGCCTGGTGGCCGTTGGGGCCAACGTCCTGACTTTC. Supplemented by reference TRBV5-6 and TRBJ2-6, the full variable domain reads DAGVTQSPTHLIKTRGQQVTLRCSPKSGHDTVSWYQQALGQGPQFIFQYYEEEERQRGNFPDRFSGHQFPNYSSELNVNALLLGDSALYLCASSLVAVGANVLTFGAGSRLTVL.

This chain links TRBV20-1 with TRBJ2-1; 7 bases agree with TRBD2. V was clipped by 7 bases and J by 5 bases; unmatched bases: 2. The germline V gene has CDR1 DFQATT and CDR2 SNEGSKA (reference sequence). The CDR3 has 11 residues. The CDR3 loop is CSVGGNNEQFF. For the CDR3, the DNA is TGCAGTGTCGGGGGGAACAATGAGCAGTTCTTC.

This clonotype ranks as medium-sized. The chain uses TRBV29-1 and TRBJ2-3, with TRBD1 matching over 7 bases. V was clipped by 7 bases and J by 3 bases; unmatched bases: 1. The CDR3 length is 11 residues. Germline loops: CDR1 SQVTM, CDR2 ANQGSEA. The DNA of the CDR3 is TGCAGCGGGGGACAGACAGATACGCAGTATTTT. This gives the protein CSGGQTDTQYF.

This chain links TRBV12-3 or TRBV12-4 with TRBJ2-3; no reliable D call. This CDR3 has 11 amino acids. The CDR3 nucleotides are TGTGCTAGTGGATACACAGATACGCAGTATTTT. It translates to CASGYTDTQYF.

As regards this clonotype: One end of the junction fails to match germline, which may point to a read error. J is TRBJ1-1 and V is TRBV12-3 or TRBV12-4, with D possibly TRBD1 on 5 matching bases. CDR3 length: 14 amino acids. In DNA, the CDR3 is TGTACCAGCAGCTTCCCCGGGGGGAACACTGAAGCTTTCTTT. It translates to CTSSFPGGNTEAFF.

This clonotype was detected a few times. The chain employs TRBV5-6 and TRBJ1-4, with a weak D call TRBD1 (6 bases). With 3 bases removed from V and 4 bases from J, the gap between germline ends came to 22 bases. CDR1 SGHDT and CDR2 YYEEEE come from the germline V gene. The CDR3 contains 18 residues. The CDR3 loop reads CASSSDRRGAGHNEKLFF. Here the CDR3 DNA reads TGTGCCAGCAGCTCCGACAGGAGGGGGGCCGGGCATAATGAAAAACTGTTTTTT.

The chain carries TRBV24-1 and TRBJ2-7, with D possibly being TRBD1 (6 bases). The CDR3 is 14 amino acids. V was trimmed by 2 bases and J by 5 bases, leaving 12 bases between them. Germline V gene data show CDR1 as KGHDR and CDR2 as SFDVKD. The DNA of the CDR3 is TGTGCCACCAGTGATTCCGCGACAGGTCACGAGCAGTACTTC. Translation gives CATSDSATGHEQYF.

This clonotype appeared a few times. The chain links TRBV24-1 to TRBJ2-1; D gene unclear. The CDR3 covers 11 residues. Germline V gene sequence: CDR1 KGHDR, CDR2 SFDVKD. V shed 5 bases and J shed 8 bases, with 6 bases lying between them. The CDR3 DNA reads TGTGCCACCAGTGTGCTGGATGAGCAGTTCTTC. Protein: CATSVLDEQFF.

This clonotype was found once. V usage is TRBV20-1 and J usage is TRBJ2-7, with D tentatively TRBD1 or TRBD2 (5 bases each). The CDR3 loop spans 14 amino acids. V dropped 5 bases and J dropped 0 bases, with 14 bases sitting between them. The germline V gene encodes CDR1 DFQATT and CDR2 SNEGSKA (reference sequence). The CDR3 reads CSAEGRSNSYEQYF. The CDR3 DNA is TGCAGTGCTGAGGGACGTTCTAACTCCTACGAGCAGTACTTC.

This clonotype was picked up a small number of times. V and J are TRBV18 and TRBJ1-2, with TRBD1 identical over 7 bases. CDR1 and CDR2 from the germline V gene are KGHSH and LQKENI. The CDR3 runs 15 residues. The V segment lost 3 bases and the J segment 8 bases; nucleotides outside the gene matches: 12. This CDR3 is CASSPREQGLGGYTF. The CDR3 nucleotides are TGTGCCAGCTCACCGCGTGAACAGGGGCTAGGCGGCTACACCTTC.

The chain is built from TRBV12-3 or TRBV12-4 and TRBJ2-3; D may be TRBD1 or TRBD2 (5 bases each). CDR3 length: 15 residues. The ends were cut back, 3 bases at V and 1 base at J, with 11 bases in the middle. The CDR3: CASSLGDGGTDTQYF. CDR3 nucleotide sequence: TGTGCCAGCAGTTTGGGGGACGGAGGCACAGATACGCAGTATTTT.

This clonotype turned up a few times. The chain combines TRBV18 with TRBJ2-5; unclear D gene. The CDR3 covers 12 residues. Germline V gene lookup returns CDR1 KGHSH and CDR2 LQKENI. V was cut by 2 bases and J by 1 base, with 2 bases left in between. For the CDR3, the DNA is TGTGCCAGCTCACCAAGCCAAGAGACCCAGTACTTC. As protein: CASSPSQETQYF.

The CDR3 spells CASSFTQGVGYTF. CDR3 coding DNA: TGTGCCAGCAGCTTTACACAGGGGGTTGGCTACACCTTC. The rearrangement joins TRBV5-4 to TRBJ1-2, with 8 bases fitting TRBD1. Germline trimming cut 2 bases from V and 7 bases from J; bases unmatched to any gene: 4. This CDR3 spans 13 amino acids. Germline V gene data show CDR1 as SGHNT and CDR2 as YYREEE (reference sequence).

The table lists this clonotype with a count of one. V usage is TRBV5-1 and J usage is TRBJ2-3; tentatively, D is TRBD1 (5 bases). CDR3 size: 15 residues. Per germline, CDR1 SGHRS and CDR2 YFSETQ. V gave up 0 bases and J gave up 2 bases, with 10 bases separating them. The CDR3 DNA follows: TGCGCCAGCAGCTTGGCCGCAGGGATCACAGATACGCAGTATTTT. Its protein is CASSLAAGITDTQYF.

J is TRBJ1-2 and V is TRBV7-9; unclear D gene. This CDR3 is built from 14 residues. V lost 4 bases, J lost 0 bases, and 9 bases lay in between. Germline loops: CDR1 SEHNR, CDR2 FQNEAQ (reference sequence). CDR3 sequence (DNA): TGTGCCAGCAGCTCCGCCGGGGCTAACTATGGCTACACCTTC. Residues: CASSSAGANYGYTF.

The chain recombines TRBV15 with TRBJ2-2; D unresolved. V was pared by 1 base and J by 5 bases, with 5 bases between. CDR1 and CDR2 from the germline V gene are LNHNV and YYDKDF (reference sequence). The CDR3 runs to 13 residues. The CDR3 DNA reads TGTGCCACCAGCAGAGTGACAACCGGGGAGCTGTTTTTT. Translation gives CATSRVTTGELFF.